These T cell receptor beta chains were read from a single sample in a study of T-cell reconstitution after alpha-beta-depleted transplantation in children. Via MiXCR, TCRdb re-called the PCR reads, giving one row per CDR3 protein. This table has around 410,000 distinct CDR3 sequences, approximately 11% appearing once. The sample consisted of PBMCs from the stem cell graft donor, taken from the stem cell graft. These receptors all come from a human donor who donated a stem cell graft to a child with acute myeloid leukemia. The CDR3 runs from the conserved cysteine through the conserved F or W. The D gene is left open where the match is weak. Some rows have no size entry. The others give once, few or many, or a class for an expanded clone.

TRBJ2-3	NA	TRBV27	few	CASRGRGTSTDTQYF	TGTGCCAGCAGGGGTCGGGGGACTAGCACAGATACGCAGTATTTT
TRBJ2-3	TRBD2	TRBV4-1	few	CASSLPGRGGALDTQYF	TGCGCCAGCAGCCTCCCTGGGCGCGGGGGGGCCTTAGATACGCAGTATTTT
TRBJ1-1	NA	TRBV20-1	few	CSARVGGHMNTEAFF	TGCAGTGCTAGGGTTGGGGGACACATGAACACTGAAGCTTTCTTT
TRBJ2-7	TRBD1	TRBV7-9	NA	CASSPSSGQGVYEQYF	TGTGCCAGCAGCCCATCGTCGGGACAGGGGGTCTACGAGCAGTACTTC
TRBJ2-5	NA	TRBV18	few	CASSPIGGSGETQYF	TGTGCCAGCTCACCAATTGGAGGGTCAGGGGAGACCCAGTACTTC
TRBJ2-1	NA	TRBV20-1	NA	CSARDLGTASSYNEQFF	TGCAGTGCTAGAGATTTAGGTACCGCGAGCTCCTACAATGAGCAGTTCTTC
TRBJ2-2	NA	TRBV29-1	NA	CSVGLSLSNTGELFF	TGCAGCGTTGGTCTGAGCCTTTCGAACACCGGGGAGCTGTTTTTT
TRBJ2-1	NA	TRBV7-8	NA	CASSPQVGGVGFF	TGTGCCAGCAGCCCTCAGGTGGGAGGAGTTGGGTTCTTC
TRBJ1-2	TRBD1	TRBV29-1	many	CSVENRGFYGYTF	TGCAGCGTTGAAAACAGGGGGTTCTATGGCTACACCTTC
TRBJ2-5	NA	TRBV6-5	NA	CASSYSTGEETQYF	TGTGCCAGCAGTTACTCGACCGGGGAAGAGACCCAGTACTTC
TRBJ2-1	TRBD2	TRBV12-3/TRBV12-4	NA	CVSSPWGLAGGLFF	TGTGTCAGCAGTCCCTGGGGACTAGCGGGAGGTCTGTTCTTC
TRBJ2-1	NA	TRBV12-5	NA	CASGLLLASPNEQFF	TGTGCTAGTGGTTTGTTACTAGCTTCCCCCAATGAGCAGTTCTTC
TRBJ2-1	NA	TRBV11-1	many	CASSPSLGAGNEQFF	TGTGCCAGCAGCCCATCTTTGGGGGCAGGGAATGAGCAGTTCTTC
TRBJ1-2	NA	TRBV11-2	few	CASSPAFTGYTF	TGTGCCAGCAGCCCCGCGTTTACGGGCTACACCTTC
TRBJ2-1	NA	TRBV20-1	few	CSARHRGNEQFF	TGCAGTGCTAGACACCGTGGCAATGAGCAGTTCTTC
TRBJ2-5	NA	TRBV12-3/TRBV12-4	NA	CASSFVGAQETQYF	TGTGCCAGCAGTTTTGTGGGGGCTCAAGAGACCCAGTACTTC
TRBJ2-7	TRBD2	TRBV7-2	NA	CASSLPGTSGHYEQYF	TGTGCCAGCAGCTTACCTGGGACTAGCGGACACTACGAGCAGTACTTC
TRBJ1-4	NA	TRBV12-3/TRBV12-4	NA	CASSCYRERDEKLFF	TGTGCCAGCAGTTGCTACAGGGAGAGGGATGAAAAACTGTTTTTT
TRBJ2-4	NA	TRBV11-2	few	CASGDGLAKNIQYF	TGTGCCAGCGGGGACGGCCTAGCCAAAAACATTCAGTACTTC
TRBJ2-5	NA	TRBV7-9	NA	CASSAGRQETQYF	TGTGCCAGCAGCGCCGGACGGCAAGAGACCCAGTACTTC
TRBJ2-1	TRBD1	TRBV5-1	NA	CASSLAETGLGPYNEQFF	TGCGCCAGCAGCTTGGCGGAGACAGGGCTAGGCCCCTACAATGAGCAGTTCTTC
TRBJ2-4	NA	TRBV12-3/TRBV12-4	NA	CASSVIRGVAKNSQYF	TGTGCCAGCAGTGTTATCAGAGGAGTAGCCAAAAACAGTCAGTACTTC